This TCR beta chain was retrieved from a study of PD-1 blockade in classical Hodgkin lymphoma. Study conclusions and caveats: Among the patients, those starting nivolumab under 1 year after ASCT were excluded. Possibly reflecting disease activity or prior therapy, repertoire differences have causes that remain undefined.

CDR3 length: 14 amino acids. Measured with immunoSEQ multiplex PCR; TCRdb has only the in-frame clones, and not every one. The sample yields about 100,000 clones, roughly 91% seen once. Details on this clone: What it binds is not known.

Following autologous stem cell transplantation, relapse occurred in every patient, and exposure to brentuximab vedotin varied. The gene calls are TRBV21-1 and TRBJ2-5; the table assigns TRBD1, which was not confirmed against the DNA. TRBV21-1 corresponds to a pseudogene. The source was peripheral blood mononuclear cells (PBMCs), collected before the second cycle of nivolumab. The origin of this receptor is a human donor with classical Hodgkin lymphoma. CDR3 DNA: TGTGCCAGCAGCATCTGGGACAGGCAAGAGACCCAGTACTTC. Translated: CASSIWDRQETQYF.